The 15 T cell receptor beta chains listed next were all sequenced from one sample in a study of shared clonotypes between healthy human individuals. Clones were read by immunoSEQ multiplex PCR, and TCRdb kept only the in-frame ones, dropping some. The data hold roughly 2.2 million clones, with 85% to 95% observed a single time. The source material was naive CD4+ T cells from PBMCs. Subset here: CD45RA+ positively selected. The receptors originated from a man aged 18-30 years in good health. Some clones in this sample may be carry-over from other donors' samples.

The V call is TRBV21-1, the J call TRBJ2-1; no check of the table's D call, TRBD2, against the DNA was made. TRBV21-1 is listed as a pseudogene. CDR3 length: 17 amino acids. Here the CDR3 reads CASSKSQSGTRVNEQFF. Here the CDR3 DNA reads TGTGCCAGCAGCAAGAGTCAGTCCGGGACTAGGGTTAATGAGCAGTTCTTC.

The V gene is TRBV14, the J gene TRBJ1-2, with 9 bases that match TRBD1. The trim removed 4 bases at V and 2 bases at J, leaving 5 bases unmatched. The CDR3 is 15 amino acids. Per germline, CDR1 SGHDN and CDR2 FVKESK. CDR3 protein: CASSRPGTGNYGYTF. The CDR3 DNA reads as TGTGCCAGCAGCCGTCCCGGGACAGGGAACTATGGCTACACCTTC.

This clone was picked up one time. The V and J genes are TRBV19 and TRBJ1-5; no reliable D call. The CDR3 spans 16 residues. V was trimmed by 7 bases and J by 0 bases, leaving 16 bases between them. Germline V gene data show CDR1 as LNHDA and CDR2 as SQIVND (reference sequence). In DNA form, the CDR3 reads TGTGCCAGTAAAATAACAGCAACTTATAGCAATCAGCCCCAGCATTTT. Its translation: CASKITATYSNQPQHF.

The V call is TRBV4-3, the J call TRBJ2-1, with no clear D. The CDR3 length is 16 residues. The germline CDR1 and CDR2 sequences are LGHNA and YSLEER. V lost 0 bases and J 2 bases, leaving 11 bases between the germline ends. CDR3 region: CASSQDLERAYNEQFF. The CDR3 DNA sequence: TGCGCCAGCAGCCAAGATCTGGAAAGGGCCTACAATGAGCAGTTCTTC.

The J gene is TRBJ1-2, the V gene TRBV5-1, with 7 bases matching TRBD1. CDR3 length: 16 residues. Germline-derived CDR1 and CDR2 are SGHRS and YFSETQ. The trim removed 4 bases at V and 1 base at J, leaving 10 bases unmatched. CDR3 sequence: CASSPLVTGSNYGYTF. The CDR3 region has the DNA TGCGCCAGCAGCCCACTCGTGACAGGGAGTAACTATGGCTACACCTTC. Complete variable domain (other parts from reference TRBV5-1 and TRBJ1-2): KAGVTQTPRYLIKTRGQQVTLSCSPISGHRSVSWYQQTPGQGLQFLFEYFSETQRNKGNFPGRFSGRQFSNSRSEMNVSTLELGDSALYLCASSPLVTGSNYGYTFGSGTRLTVV.

The genes are TRBV5-1 and TRBJ2-7; no clear D. The CDR3 is made up of 11 amino acids. Germline V gene data show CDR1 as SGHRS and CDR2 as YFSETQ. Trimming cost V 2 bases and J 5 bases, with 5 bases left between them. The CDR3 DNA sequence: TGCGCCAGCAGCTTTAACGACGAGCAGTACTTC. Its protein is CASSFNDEQYF.

The V gene is TRBV4-3, the J gene TRBJ2-3; 11 positions agree with TRBD1. The CDR3 length is 17 residues. V was clipped by 4 bases and J by 4 bases; unmatched bases: 10. Germline V gene sequence: CDR1 LGHNA, CDR2 YSLEER. The CDR3 spells CASSPEGQGVKADTQYF. The DNA for the CDR3 is TGCGCCAGCAGCCCGGAGGGACAGGGGGTGAAGGCAGATACGCAGTATTTT.

This clone showed up just a few times. The sample holds other DNA sequences that translate to the same CDR3. The J gene is TRBJ2-1, the V gene TRBV18; 7 nucleotides agree with TRBD2. This CDR3 comprises 13 residues. J gave up 7 bases and V 0 bases, and 0 bases lay outside the gene matches. Germline CDR1 and CDR2: KGHSH and LQKENI. The CDR3 DNA sequence: TGTGCCAGCTCACCACCCGGGGGGAATGAGCAGTTCTTC. Protein product: CASSPPGGNEQFF.

This rearrangement joins TRBV2 to TRBJ2-5; perhaps TRBD2 as D (6 bases). The length of the CDR3 is 13 residues. Germline CDR1 and CDR2: SNHLY and FYNNEI. With 4 bases removed from V and 2 bases from J, the gap between germline ends came to 8 bases. DNA for the CDR3: TGTGCCAGCAGTGGACTAGTTCAAGAGACCCAGTACTTC. Translated, it gives CASSGLVQETQYF.

This chain links TRBV11-3 with TRBJ2-2; the D is unclear. Germline-derived CDR1 and CDR2 are SGHNT and YENEEA. Trimming stripped 1 base from V and 0 bases from J, with 9 bases between. There are 16 residues in the CDR3. CDR3 sequence reads: CASSLAGSANTGELFF. The CDR3 DNA reads as TGTGCCAGCAGCTTAGCAGGCAGCGCGAACACCGGGGAGCTGTTTTTT.

A word on this clone: Other DNA sequences within the sample encode an identical CDR3. The chain carries TRBV20-1 and TRBJ1-2, with D perhaps TRBD1 (6 bases). The CDR3 runs to 11 residues. Trimming left V 1 base short and J 6 bases short, with 6 bases between. Germline CDR1 and CDR2: DFQATT and SNEGSKA (reference sequence). For the CDR3, the DNA is TGCAGTGCTAGAGGGACAGATGGCTACACCTTC. It encodes CSARGTDGYTF.

V and J are TRBV19 and TRBJ2-3; tentative D call: TRBD1 (5 bases). With 4 bases removed from V and 1 base from J, the gap between germline ends came to 9 bases. Germline V gene data show CDR1 as LNHDA and CDR2 as SQIVND (reference sequence). This CDR3 spans 14 amino acids. CDR3 protein: CASSTTARTDTQYF. CDR3 DNA sequence: TGTGCCAGTAGTACGACAGCGCGCACAGATACGCAGTATTTT.

The chain is built from TRBV15 and TRBJ2-7; unclear D gene. The CDR3 has 13 residues. With 0 bases removed from V and 7 bases from J, the gap between germline ends came to 10 bases. Germline assignment: CDR1 LNHNV and CDR2 YYDKDF (reference sequence). CDR3 DNA sequence: TGTGCCACCAGCAGAGATCTGCAGGATGAGCAGTACTTC. This gives the protein CATSRDLQDEQYF.

The chain combines TRBV6-1 with TRBJ1-2; weak D call: TRBD1 (5 bases). The germline V gene has CDR1 MNHNS and CDR2 SASEGT. With 3 bases removed from V and 2 bases from J, the gap between germline ends came to 13 bases. The CDR3 spans 15 residues. The CDR3 nucleotides read TGTGCCAGCAGTGAGGTGGGGGGATTGAACTATGGCTACACCTTC. This encodes CASSEVGGLNYGYTF.

The chain joins TRBV18 to TRBJ2-2; 9 nucleotides match TRBD1. This CDR3 spans 17 amino acids. The J segment lost 1 base and the V segment lost 4 bases, leaving 7 bases of the junction unmatched. CDR1 is KGHSH and CDR2 is LQKENI in the germline V gene. The chain's CDR3 is CASSRRVGQGNTGELFF. The CDR3 nucleotides read TGTGCCAGCTCACGCCGAGTGGGACAGGGGAACACCGGGGAGCTGTTTTTT. Combining the CDR3 with reference TRBV18 and TRBJ2-2 gives the whole variable domain NAGVMQNPRHLVRRRGQEARLRCSPMKGHSHVYWYRQLPEEGLKFMVYLQKENIIDESGMPKERFSAEFPKEGPSILRIQQVVRGDSAAYFCASSRRVGQGNTGELFFGEGSRLTVL.